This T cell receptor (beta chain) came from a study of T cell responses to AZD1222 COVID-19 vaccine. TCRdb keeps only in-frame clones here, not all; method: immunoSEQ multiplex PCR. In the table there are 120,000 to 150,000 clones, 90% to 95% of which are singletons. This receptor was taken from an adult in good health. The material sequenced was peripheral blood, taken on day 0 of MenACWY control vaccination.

The CDR3 protein is CASSPTSGGDQETQYF. CDR3 bases: TGTGCCAGCAGCCCCACTAGCGGGGGGGACCAAGAGACCCAGTACTTC. The rearrangement uses TRBV3-1 (or the pseudogene TRBV3-2) and TRBJ2-5; 13 nucleotides agree with TRBD2. V shed 4 bases and J 0 bases; nucleotides not matched to a gene: 2. Germline V gene sequence: CDR1 LGHDT, CDR2 YNNKEL (reference sequence). CDR3 length equals 16 residues.